A selection of T cell receptor beta chains follows, all from one sample in a study of identical twins. TCRdb reprocessed the 5' RACE reads via MiXCR and lists one record per CDR3 protein. The table has more than 600,000 distinct CDR3 sequences, roughly 20% seen once. This sample was shared with a second study, whose subject was T cells expressing NK-cell markers.

The specimen sequenced was PBMCs. Every receptor here comes from a woman aged 18-29 years in good health. CDR3s include the opening cysteine and the closing phenylalanine or tryptophan. The D gene is left open where the match is weak. Clone size is stated in some rows and not others, as once, few, many or a class when expanded.

>TRBJ1-2|TRBV7-9|-|-
TGTGCCAGCAGCACTGACTTGAACTATGGCTACACCTTC
CASSTDLNYGYTF
>TRBJ1-4|TRBV7-9|-|-
TGTGCCAGCAGCCGAAGGACGGCTACTAATGAAAAACTGTTTTTT
CASSRRTATNEKLFF
>TRBJ2-3|TRBV12-3/TRBV12-4|many|TRBD2
TGTGCCAGCAGCGAGCGGGGGGGCATTACTGATACGCAGTATTTT
CASSERGGITDTQYF
>TRBJ2-2|TRBV20-1|-|-
TGCAGTGCGTACGGGGGAGTTACCGGGGAGCTGTTTTTT
CSAYGGVTGELFF
>TRBJ1-1|TRBV20-1|few|TRBD1
TGCAGTGCTAGCAGAGGGCACAGGGGTCGCGCTGAAGCTTTCTTT
CSASRGHRGRAEAFF
>TRBJ2-5|TRBV11-2|few|TRBD2
TGTGCCAGCAGCTTACTCCTAGCGGGGGAGACCCAGTACTTC
CASSLLLAGETQYF
>TRBJ1-1|TRBV9|-|-
TGTGCCAGCAGCGAAGACGGACACCTGAACACTGAAGCTTTCTTT
CASSEDGHLNTEAFF
>TRBJ1-1|TRBV6-5|-|-
TGTGCCAGCAGTTACCAGAAACGCACGAACACTGAAGCTTTCTTT
CASSYQKRTNTEAFF
>TRBJ1-1|TRBV7-8|-|-
TGTGCCAGCAGCTCCCCAGGACGGGAGAACACTGAAGCTTTCTTT
CASSSPGRENTEAFF
>TRBJ2-2|TRBV7-6|-|-
TGTGCCAGCAGCTTGACGGGGGGCCGATCCGGGGAGCTGTTTTTT
CASSLTGGRSGELFF
>TRBJ2-5|TRBV5-1|few|-
TGCGCCAGCAGCTCATCCCTAGCGCACCAAGAGACCCAGTACTTC
CASSSSLAHQETQYF
>TRBJ1-2|TRBV7-9|-|-
TGTGCCAGCAGCCCCAGTGGGACTCTAGGTTATGGCTACACCTTC
CASSPSGTLGYGYTF
>TRBJ1-1|TRBV7-6|-|TRBD1
TGTGCCAGCAGCTTAGCGGGACAGGGGAACACTGAAGCTTTCTTT
CASSLAGQGNTEAFF
>TRBJ1-1|TRBV29-1|few|TRBD1
TGCAGCGGACAGGGGCTCACTGAAGCTTTCTTT
CSGQGLTEAFF
>TRBJ2-7|TRBV5-5|-|TRBD1
TGTGCCAGCAGATTTGTGGGGACAGGGGGACGCGAGCAGTACTTC
CASRFVGTGGREQYF
>TRBJ2-5|TRBV10-3|-|TRBD2
TGTGCCATCAGTGCGTCCCTAGCGGGGACCCAAGAGACCCAGTACTTC
CAISASLAGTQETQYF
>TRBJ1-2|TRBV12-3/TRBV12-4|-|TRBD1
TGTGCCAGCAACGAACCCGGGACAGGGGGCTACACCTTC
CASNEPGTGGYTF
>TRBJ1-6|TRBV12-3/TRBV12-4|-|-
TGTGCCAGCAGCCTCGGGCTCGGAGGATCACCCCTCCACTTT
CASSLGLGGSPLHF
>TRBJ2-3|TRBV2|-|-
TGTGCCAGCAGTGGCCCCGGGGGCGCCGGCACAGATACGCAGTATTTT
CASSGPGGAGTDTQYF
>TRBJ2-7|TRBV2|-|-
TGTGCCAGCAGAGGGACATTGAGCTACGAGCAGTACTTC
CASRGTLSYEQYF
>TRBJ2-5|TRBV9|few|-
TGTGCCAGCAGCGGCCGTGAAGAAGTCTTGGCTAGCCGAGAGACCCAGTACTTC
CASSGREEVLASRETQYF
>TRBJ2-5|TRBV20-1|-|-
TGCAGTGCTAGTATAAATCTGGGGTACCAAGAGACCCAGTACTTC
CSASINLGYQETQYF
>TRBJ1-5|TRBV15|-|TRBD1
TGTGCCACCAGCAGAGATTGGCGACAGGGCACTCAGCCCCAGCATTTT
CATSRDWRQGTQPQHF
>TRBJ2-5|TRBV12-3/TRBV12-4|few|-
TGTGCCAGCCTCAGGGCGCTGGAGACCCAGTACTTC
CASLRALETQYF
>TRBJ2-1|TRBV7-2|few|-
TGTGCCAGCAGCTTTGGTCCTCAGAACGATGAGCAGTTCTTC
CASSFGPQNDEQFF
>TRBJ2-1|TRBV12-3/TRBV12-4|-|-
TGTGCCAGCGACGGAGGCAGGGGTAATGAGCAGTTCTTC
CASDGGRGNEQFF
>TRBJ1-2|TRBV4-2|once|TRBD1
TGTGCCAGCAGCCCAGGGGGCGAGGATGGCTACACCTTC
CASSPGGEDGYTF
>TRBJ2-7|TRBV4-3|-|-
TGCGCCAGCAGCCAAGTTCCTGGGAGTTCCTACGAGCAGTACTTC
CASSQVPGSSYEQYF
>TRBJ2-2|TRBV5-6|-|-
TGTGCCAGCAGCGGGGTGGGATACACCGGGGAGCTGTTTTTT
CASSGVGYTGELFF
>TRBJ1-5|TRBV6-1|-|TRBD1
TGTGCCAGCAGGACAGGGAGCAATCAGCCCCAGCATTTT
CASRTGSNQPQHF
>TRBJ2-7|TRBV7-8|few|-
TGTGCCAGCAGCTTTACGGTTCAGGTCGACGAGCAGTACTTC
CASSFTVQVDEQYF
>TRBJ2-1|TRBV20-1|-|-
TGCAGTGCTAAGTCGGAGCTTCCGGCCCTCAATGAGCAGTTCTTC
CSAKSELPALNEQFF